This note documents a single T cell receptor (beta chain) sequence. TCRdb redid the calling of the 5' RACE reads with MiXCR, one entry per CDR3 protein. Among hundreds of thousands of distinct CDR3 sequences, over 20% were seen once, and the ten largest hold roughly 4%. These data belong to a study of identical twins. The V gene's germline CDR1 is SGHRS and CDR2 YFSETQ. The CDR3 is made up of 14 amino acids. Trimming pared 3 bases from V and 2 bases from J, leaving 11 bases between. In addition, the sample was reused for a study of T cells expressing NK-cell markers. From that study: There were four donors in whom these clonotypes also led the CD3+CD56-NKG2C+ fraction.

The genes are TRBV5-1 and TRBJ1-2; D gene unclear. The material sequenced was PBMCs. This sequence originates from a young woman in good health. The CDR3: CASSYTDVNYGYTF. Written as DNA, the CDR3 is TGCGCCAGCAGCTATACGGACGTAAACTATGGCTACACCTTC.